This T cell receptor beta chain was sequenced for a study of blood T cells in healthy people across ages (dated by TCRdb to between 2015 and 2017). Study-level background: In model experiments, template switching captured about one uniquely barcoded TCR beta cDNA molecule for every two T cells. The study analyzed two additional independent replicas of 1 million unique cDNA reads from the same blood draw for two donors, one aged 18 to 30 and one aged 80 or older. The donors were divided into four age groups: young (average approximately 16 years), middle-aged (under 40), aged (about 56) and long-lived (about 80). To avoid experimental bias, donors of different ages were spread randomly across the sequencing lanes. To track age-related changes in TCR beta repertoire diversity, the study relied on deep sequencing normalized with unique cDNA molecular identifiers. Summary of the overall study and its limitations: The CMV infection status of donors was not known, potentially confounding age-related changes in expanded clonotypes. Observed TCR beta diversity per million T cells fell roughly linearly with age, and a significant reduction was already apparent by age roughly 40. Compared with the aged group, the long-lived group had more naive CD4+ T cells, fewer expanded clones and increased TCR diversity, a pattern suggesting age selection. Since profiling was done on bulk unsorted PBMCs, naive and antigen-experienced compartments could not be conclusively compared. Observed TCR beta diversity correlated strongly with the percentage of naive T cells measured by flow cytometry. Estimates of total diversity based on one million sequenced T cells were considered lower bounds and underestimates.

As concerns this clonotype: Its antigen remains undetermined. One base away there is no much larger clone; base qualities are not given.

Relative to germline, V is 5 bases shorter and J is 4 bases shorter, with 24 bases between their ends. CDR1 and CDR2, looked up from the germline V gene (reference sequence), are MNHEY and SMNVEV. The CDR3 runs 17 amino acids, cysteine and phenylalanine included. The DNA shown is the 51-base CDR3, in frame from base 1. Library preparation employed 5' RACE. Sequencing relied on an Illumina HiSeq 2500. A second PCR of about 6 to 12 cycles was run with a J-beta primer mix and a sample-barcoded 5' primer. A unique molecular identifier was introduced onto each TCR beta cDNA molecule by a template-switch 5' adaptor carrying 12 random nucleotides. Each sample yielded at least 3 million CDR3-containing paired-end reads. First-strand cDNA was synthesized from all RNA with the Mint cDNA synthesis kit, primed by a TRBC-specific oligonucleotide. All cDNA was treated with uracil-DNA glycosylase and then went through a first 18-cycle PCR with the universal primers M1SS and BC2_uni_R. The original pipeline was this. For normalization, 1 million high-quality reads, each with a distinct molecular identifier, were randomly selected from each sample. Instead of being binned into consensus sequences, reads with shared molecular identifiers were discarded. MiTCR, run with a Q25 quality threshold and the strictest error-elimination algorithm, handled CDR3 identification, clonotype clustering and error correction. A nonparametric unseen species model with Euler transformation was used to estimate lower-bound total TCR beta diversity. TCRdb reran the public reads through fastp at Q25 and MiXCR, keeping productive beta chains. Rows with a matching CDR3 protein are joined into one entry that keeps the most common DNA and genes. The V and J calls follow TCRdb's processing rather than the paper's. The sample table holds over 600,000 distinct CDR3 sequences, of which around 21% were seen once. 3% to 4% of the sample comes from the top ten.

The approximately 40 donors, aged 6 to 90 years, were systemically healthy Caucasian individuals from Russia. Around 10 milliliters of peripheral blood were drawn from each donor into EDTA-treated Vacutainer tubes. Ficoll-Paque density-gradient centrifugation was used to isolate PBMCs, with at least 7 million per sample. Trizol reagent was used to extract total RNA from the PBMCs, yielding at least 6 micrograms per sample. The percentages of naive CD45RAhigh/CD27high T cells were determined by flow cytometry on a PBMC aliquot from every donor. Recombination linked TRBV27 to TRBJ2-7; tentative D gene TRBD1, with 6 bases matching. What was sequenced was blood. The origin of this receptor is a man between 70 and 80 years old in good health. The DNA reads as follows: TGTGCCAGCAGTCCAGCAACTACTAGACAGGTCGCGTACGAGCAGTACTTC. Its translation is CASSPATTRQVAYEQYF.